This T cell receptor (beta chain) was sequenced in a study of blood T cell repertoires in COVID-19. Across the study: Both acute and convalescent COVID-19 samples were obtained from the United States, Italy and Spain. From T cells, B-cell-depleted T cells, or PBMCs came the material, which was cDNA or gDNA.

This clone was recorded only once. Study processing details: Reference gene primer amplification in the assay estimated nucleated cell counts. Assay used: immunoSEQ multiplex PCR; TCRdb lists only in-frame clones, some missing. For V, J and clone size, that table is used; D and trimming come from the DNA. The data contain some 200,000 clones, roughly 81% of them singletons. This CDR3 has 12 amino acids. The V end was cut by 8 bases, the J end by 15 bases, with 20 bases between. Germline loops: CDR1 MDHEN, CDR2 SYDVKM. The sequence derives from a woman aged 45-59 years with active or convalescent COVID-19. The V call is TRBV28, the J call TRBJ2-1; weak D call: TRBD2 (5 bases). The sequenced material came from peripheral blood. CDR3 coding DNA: TGTGCCAGCGGAGAGTCGCGTCGGAGCGGGTTCTTC. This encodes CASGESRRSGFF.